These 17 T cell receptor beta chains were all obtained from the same sample, sequenced in a study of tumor-infiltrating lymphocytes in oesophageal squamous cell carcinoma. TCRdb redid the calling of the PCR reads with MiXCR, one entry per CDR3 protein. Seen here are fewer than 25,000 distinct CDR3 sequences, around two fifths observed once, and the top ten hold less than 45%. Sequencing was done on a sample of esophageal tumor tissue. Every receptor here comes from a male donor with esophageal squamous cell carcinoma.

This clonotype was counted only a few times. The V gene is TRBV7-9, the J gene TRBJ2-5, with D possibly being TRBD2 (5 bases). The last part of the DNA fits TRBJ2-7 better; the J call may be wrong. The CDR3 extends over 13 amino acids. CDR1 SEHNR and CDR2 FQNEAQ come from the germline V gene (reference sequence). Written as DNA, the CDR3 is TGTGCCAGCAGCTTTAACGGGGACTACGAGCAGTACTTC. As protein: CASSFNGDYEQYF.

This clonotype appeared a few times. This may be a read error, as it is one base from a much larger clone. The V gene is TRBV7-6, the J gene TRBJ2-7, with D unresolved. The germline gives CDR1 SGHVS, CDR2 FNYEAQ. V was pared by 1 base and J by 7 bases, with 14 bases between. CDR3 size: 14 residues. The CDR3: CASSLEAPAHEQYF. The CDR3 nucleotides read TGTGCCAGCAGCTTAGAGGCTCCAGCCCATGAGCAGTACTTC.

To note about this clonotype: One junction end does not reproduce the germline sequence, and a read error may be involved. This sequence joins TRBV5-1 and TRBJ1-4, with a possible D match to TRBD1 (6 bases). Per the germline V gene, CDR1 is SGHRS and CDR2 is YFSETQ. The CDR3 has 15 amino acids. The CDR3: CASSPSGGYNEKLFF. Written as DNA, the CDR3 is TGTGCCAGCAGCCCCTCCGGGGGCTATAATGAAAAACTGTTTTTT.

The chain is built from TRBV2 and TRBJ2-2, with D possibly matching TRBD1 (5 bases). CDR3 size: 14 residues. Trimming took off 4 bases at V and 0 bases at J, with 6 bases between the two ends. Germline CDR1 SNHLY, CDR2 FYNNEI. This CDR3 is CASSVDTNTGELFF. The CDR3 coding sequence is TGTGCCAGCAGTGTGGACACGAACACCGGGGAGCTGTTTTTT.

This clonotype was detected ten times or more. V gene TRBV7-3 combines with J gene TRBJ2-3; 11 bases agree with TRBD2. The V and J ends lost 0 bases and 4 bases, in that order; junction bases with no gene match: 6. The CDR3 is 17 residues long. Per the germline V gene, CDR1 is SGHTA and CDR2 is FQGTGA. Here the CDR3 reads CASSLTLVAGGADTQYF. As DNA, the CDR3 is TGTGCCAGCAGCTTAACGTTGGTAGCGGGAGGGGCAGATACGCAGTATTTT.

This clonotype was found many times. The J gene is TRBJ2-7, the V gene TRBV6-1, with D possibly being TRBD1 (5 bases). CDR1 and CDR2 from the germline V gene are MNHNS and SASEGT. V was pared by 1 base and J by 2 bases, with 12 bases between. CDR3 length equals 15 residues. Here the CDR3 reads CASSEGQGLAYEQYF. The CDR3 nucleotides read TGTGCCAGCAGTGAAGGGCAGGGCTTGGCCTACGAGCAGTACTTC.

Only a few counts were recorded for this clonotype. The chain couples TRBV27 to TRBJ2-4; possibly TRBD1 for D (6 bases). There are 16 residues in the CDR3. V dropped 5 bases and J dropped 0 bases, with 14 bases sitting between them. Per germline, CDR1 MNHEY and CDR2 SMNVEV (reference sequence). Here the CDR3 reads CASSRQGRLAKNIQYF. CDR3 bases: TGTGCCAGCAGTAGGCAGGGGCGTCTAGCCAAAAACATTCAGTACTTC.

The V and J genes are TRBV27 and TRBJ2-3; no clear D. V dropped 4 bases and J dropped 7 bases, with 21 bases sitting between them. From germline, CDR1 is MNHEY and CDR2 SMNVEV (reference sequence). The CDR3 has 16 residues. The CDR3 DNA is TGTGCCAGCAGTTCCTACAGAGATCATAGTGTGAATACGCAGTATTTT. Its translation: CASSSYRDHSVNTQYF.

Ten or more counts support this clonotype. A single base separates this from a much larger clone, so it may be a read error. J is TRBJ2-5 and V is TRBV10-3; D perhaps matches TRBD1 (5 bases). CDR3 size: 12 residues. Looked up from germline, CDR1 is ENHRY and CDR2 is SYGVKD. V lost 5 bases to trimming and J lost 11 bases, with 15 bases between them. CDR3 amino acids: CAISFTGNEQYF. The CDR3 DNA sequence: TGTGCCATCAGTTTCACAGGAAATGAGCAGTACTTC.

The sample holds many counts of this clonotype. The V gene is TRBV10-2, the J gene TRBJ2-6, with 7 bases lining up with TRBD2. The germline CDR1 and CDR2 sequences are WSHSY and SAAADI. The CDR3 loop spans 17 amino acids. With 10 bases clipped from V and 6 bases from J, the junction kept 18 bases outside the gene matches. The CDR3 DNA sequence: TGCGCCACCCCAGCGGGGACGGGTGAAAGATCGGCCAACGTCCTGACTTTC. As protein: CATPAGTGERSANVLTF.

The chain employs TRBV5-1 and TRBJ2-7, with D maybe TRBD1 (5 bases). The DNA matches TRBJ1-2 better at its end, which makes the J call doubtful. The CDR3 loop spans 11 amino acids. Germline V gene data show CDR1 as SGHRS and CDR2 as YFSETQ. In DNA form, the CDR3 reads TGCGCCAGCGGGACGGATTATGGCTACACCTTC. Translation: CASGTDYGYTF.

By its share, this clonotype is medium-sized (0.01 to 0.1%). One end of the junction is discordant with germline, which a read error may explain. This chain uses TRBV7-7 with TRBJ2-5; TRBD1 aligns across 9 bases. This CDR3 comprises 16 residues. Germline CDR1 reads SSHAT; CDR2 reads FNYEAQ (reference sequence). The CDR3 sequence: CASSLRWGQGFETQYF. The DNA of the CDR3 is TGTGCTAGCAGCTTGAGGTGGGGACAGGGTTTTGAGACCCAGTACTTC. Complete variable domain (other parts from reference TRBV7-7 and TRBJ2-5): GAGVSQSPRYKVTKRGQDVTLRCDPISSHATLYWYQQALGQGPEFLTYFNYEAQPDKSGLPSDRFSAERPEGSISTLTIQRTEQRDSAMYRCASSLRWGQGFETQYFGPGTRLLVL.

This clonotype was counted many times. This chain joins TRBV6-1 and TRBJ2-7; D call uncertain. CDR1 and CDR2 from the germline V gene are MNHNS and SASEGT. The CDR3 consists of 10 residues. Trimming took 8 bases from V and 3 from J, leaving 5 bases between them. The CDR3 sequence is CASGSYEQYF. The CDR3 DNA reads as TGTGCCAGCGGCAGCTACGAGCAGTACTTC.

This chain connects TRBV7-2 to TRBJ2-5; 13 nucleotides align to TRBD2. The ends lost 2 bases at V and 11 bases at J; junction bases unmatched: 17. The CDR3 totals 18 residues. Germline CDR1 SGHTA, CDR2 FQGNSA. The CDR3 sequence: CASSLLLAGGGNTDTQYF. CDR3 DNA sequence: TGTGCCAGCAGCTTACTACTAGCGGGAGGGGGGAACACAGATACGCAGTACTTC.

This clonotype appeared many times. This chain connects TRBV12-3 or TRBV12-4 to TRBJ2-5; 8 positions match TRBD1. The CDR3 sequence is 15 residues long. After removal of 6 bases from V and 7 bases from J, the junction contained 13 bases not matched to a gene. CDR3: CASRPGTGLYGTQYF. The CDR3 coding sequence is TGTGCCAGCAGACCCGGGACAGGACTTTATGGGACCCAGTACTTC.

This clonotype was seen more than once but under ten times. In this CDR3 the conserved last residue, phenylalanine or tryptophan, is missing, so a read error is likely. The DNA is omitted, as the CDR3 cannot be located on it reliably, and the CDR3 follows TCRdb's listing. The J gene is TRBJ2-3, the V gene TRBV7-2; the D call in the table, TRBD2, was not verified against the DNA. The germline V gene encodes CDR1 SGHTA and CDR2 FQGNSA. Including both end residues, the CDR3 is 16 amino acids long. Here the CDR3 reads CASSLVRANYGYTFGP.

This clonotype has a handful of counts. The V gene is TRBV7-2, the J gene TRBJ2-1; 7 positions match TRBD2. From germline, CDR1 is SGHTA and CDR2 FQGNSA. The CDR3 loop spans 13 amino acids. The junction had 2 bases not matched to a gene; V was cut back by 3 bases and J by 6 bases. CDR3 in DNA: TGTGCCAGCAGCTTCGGCGGGAGCAATGAGCAGTTCTTC. It is translated as CASSFGGSNEQFF.